Below, 27 T cell receptor beta chains from the same sample are listed, as sequenced in a study of blood T cells in healthy people across ages. Combining a sample-barcoded 5' primer with a J-beta primer mix, a second PCR ran for roughly 7 to 11 cycles. TCRdb analysed the 5' RACE reads with MiXCR anew, one entry per CDR3 protein. The sample has hundreds of thousands of distinct CDR3 sequences; less than 40% are singletons. The specimen sequenced was blood. These TCRs come from a woman older than 75 in good health.

The chain uses TRBV11-2 and TRBJ1-1; D is possibly TRBD1 (5 bases). V lost 2 bases to trimming and J lost 1 base, with 20 bases between them. CDR3 length: 18 residues. Germline CDR1 reads SGHAT; CDR2 reads FQNNGV. The CDR3 is CASSLFSLRGFGNTEAFF. CDR3 nucleotides: TGTGCCAGCAGCTTATTTTCGCTTAGGGGTTTCGGGAACACTGAAGCTTTCTTT.

The chain employs TRBV3-1 and TRBJ1-2; D is unresolved. In germline, CDR1 is LGHDT, CDR2 YNNKEL (reference sequence). V dropped 1 base and J dropped 4 bases, with 10 bases sitting between them. The CDR3 runs to 14 residues. The CDR3 reads CASSQGVGSYGYTF. The CDR3, as DNA: TGTGCCAGCAGCCAAGGGGTCGGCAGCTATGGCTACACCTTC.

This chain joins TRBV15 and TRBJ2-5, with 7 positions matching TRBD2. The J call may not be correct, given that the DNA end is closer to TRBJ2-7. Per the germline V gene, CDR1 is LNHNV and CDR2 is YYDKDF (reference sequence). CDR3 length equals 15 residues. CDR3 sequence: CATSRDTAGSYEQYF. CDR3 sequence (DNA): TGTGCCACCAGCAGAGATACAGCGGGGTCCTACGAGCAGTACTTC.

The CDR3 region has the DNA TGCAGTGCTAGTGGCTCGGGCCGACTCGGCAATCAGCCCCAGCATTTT. Translation gives CSASGSGRLGNQPQHF. V gene TRBV20-1 combines with J gene TRBJ1-5; D is ambiguous. The CDR3 has 16 amino acids. The ends were cut back, 3 bases at V and 2 bases at J, with 17 bases in the middle. CDR1 and CDR2 (germline): DFQATT, SNEGSKA (reference sequence).

This clonotype was observed at least ten times. This sequence joins TRBV20-1 and TRBJ2-1, with TRBD1 identical over 7 bases. Trimming took 5 bases from V and 0 from J; bases not matched to a gene: 4. The germline V gene has CDR1 DFQATT and CDR2 SNEGSKA (reference sequence). The CDR3 runs to 14 residues. CDR3 nucleotide sequence: TGCAGTGCTGTACAGGGGCCCTCCTACAATGAGCAGTTCTTC. Translated: CSAVQGPSYNEQFF.

In its sample, this clonotype was seen a few times. It may be a read error: a sequence one base away is much more abundant. This sequence joins TRBV7-2 and TRBJ2-5, with D possibly TRBD1 on 5 matching bases. The last part of the DNA fits TRBJ2-1 better; the J call may be wrong. The CDR3 runs to 14 residues. Per germline, CDR1 SGHTA and CDR2 FQGNSA. DNA of the CDR3: TGTGCCAGCAGCCCTTCCCGACAGCAAGAGACCCAGTTCTTC. Translating it yields CASSPSRQQETQFF.

This clonotype was seen many times. V gene TRBV20-1 combines with J gene TRBJ1-4; D is uncertain. The CDR3 extends over 14 amino acids. Trimming pared 0 bases from V and 4 bases from J, leaving 9 bases between. Germline CDR1 DFQATT, CDR2 SNEGSKA (reference sequence). CDR3 residues: CSARDLGFNEKLFF. Here the CDR3 DNA reads TGCAGTGCTAGAGATCTAGGGTTTAATGAAAAACTGTTTTTT.

This clonotype appeared once. The chain combines TRBV12-3 or TRBV12-4 with TRBJ1-2, with D perhaps TRBD1 (5 bases). The CDR3 totals 14 residues. Trimming removed 2 bases from V and 3 bases from J, with 10 bases in between. CDR3 nucleotide sequence: TGTGCCAGCAGTTTACAGGGAGGTCACTATGGCTACACCTTC. Protein: CASSLQGGHYGYTF.

For this clonotype: A read error is possible here, since a much larger clone lies one base away. The chain is built from TRBV3-1 and TRBJ2-7; D is undetermined. Germline loops: CDR1 LGHDT, CDR2 YNNKEL (reference sequence). The CDR3 length is 13 residues. Trimming removed 1 base at V and 6 bases at J, with 10 bases between. The CDR3 protein is CASSQVATSEQYF. CDR3 DNA sequence: TGTGCCAGCAGCCAAGTGGCGACAAGCGAGCAGTACTTC.

This clonotype has a count of ten or more. The V gene is TRBV7-6, the J gene TRBJ1-1, with a possible D match to TRBD1 (6 bases). The germline V gene has CDR1 SGHVS and CDR2 FNYEAQ. There are 15 residues in the CDR3. Trimming stripped 5 bases from V and 4 bases from J, with 17 bases between. CDR3 region: CASSPREGGFTEAFF. The CDR3 DNA sequence: TGTGCCAGCAGCCCCAGGGAGGGGGGATTCACTGAAGCTTTCTTT.

This clonotype appeared many times. The chain recombines TRBV4-1 with TRBJ2-1; 8 nucleotides match TRBD1. CDR1 MGHRA and CDR2 YSYEKL come from the germline V gene. The length of the CDR3 is 15 residues. Losses at the gene ends were 3 bases for V and 5 bases for J; bases not matched to a gene: 6. CDR3 region: CASSHGQGVDNEQFF. The DNA of the CDR3 is TGCGCCAGCAGCCACGGACAGGGAGTTGACAATGAGCAGTTCTTC.

This clonotype appeared a few times. J is TRBJ1-2 and V is TRBV10-3; tentatively, D is TRBD1 (6 bases). The V and J ends lost 2 bases and 2 bases respectively, with 9 bases between them. The CDR3 covers 14 residues. Germline assignment: CDR1 ENHRY and CDR2 SYGVKD. This chain's CDR3 is CAISERDTNYGYTF. The CDR3 region has the DNA TGTGCCATCAGTGAGCGGGACACAAACTATGGCTACACCTTC.

The rearrangement joins TRBV10-3 to TRBJ2-5; weak D call: TRBD1 (6 bases). The CDR3 contains 16 residues. Germline V gene sequence: CDR1 ENHRY, CDR2 SYGVKD. Trimming removed 2 bases at V and 0 bases at J, with 13 bases between. Here the CDR3 DNA reads TGTGCCATCAGTGAGGACAGGCCAAGTTACCAAGAGACCCAGTACTTC. This translates into CAISEDRPSYQETQYF.

This clonotype was counted many times. This chain joins TRBV6-2 or TRBV6-3 and TRBJ2-1; 9 nucleotides match TRBD2. CDR1 MNHEY and CDR2 SVGEGT come from the germline V gene. J was trimmed by 8 bases and V by 5 bases; bases with no gene match: 7. This CDR3 is 14 amino acids long. CDR3 DNA sequence: TGTGCCAGCAGTCAAGCGGGGGGCCGGGATGAGCAGTTCTTC. Its protein product is CASSQAGGRDEQFF.

The chain joins TRBV4-1 to TRBJ1-6; D gene uncertain. Trimming cost V 1 base and J 7 bases, with 17 bases left between them. The CDR3 is made up of 17 amino acids. In germline, CDR1 is MGHRA, CDR2 YSYEKL. Written as DNA, the CDR3 is TGCGCCAGCAGCCAAGTTGAGGCTCCTACCGCAAATTCACCCCTCCACTTT. Its protein product is CASSQVEAPTANSPLHF.

This clonotype was seen repeatedly, ten times or more. The chain joins TRBV6-6 to TRBJ1-1; D not resolved. Germline V lookup: CDR1 MNHNY, CDR2 SVGAGI (reference sequence). V was pared by 0 bases and J by 5 bases, with 7 bases between. This CDR3 spans 13 amino acids. In DNA, the CDR3 is TGTGCCAGCAGTTACTCCTACCAAACTGAAGCTTTCTTT. It encodes CASSYSYQTEAFF.

This clonotype was seen repeatedly, ten times or more. The CDR3 DNA follows: TGTGCCATCAGGGACAGGCAGAACACTGAAGCTTTCTTT. Its translation: CAIRDRQNTEAFF. The chain uses TRBV10-3 and TRBJ1-1; TRBD1 matches 7 bases. V was pared by 6 bases and J by 1 base, with 2 bases of the junction left unmatched. The CDR3 is 13 amino acids. Looked up from germline, CDR1 is ENHRY and CDR2 is SYGVKD.

At least ten counts were recorded for this clonotype. The V gene is TRBV6-5, the J gene TRBJ1-5; TRBD1 might be the D (6 bases). Germline CDR1 reads MNHEY; CDR2 reads SVGAGI. The germline V and J ends were trimmed by 4 bases and 6 bases, with 16 bases remaining between them. The CDR3 has 15 amino acids. The CDR3 sequence: CASSFGTNGGQPQHF. CDR3 DNA sequence: TGTGCCAGCAGTTTCGGGACAAACGGGGGTCAGCCCCAGCATTTT.

This clonotype appeared many times. The chain combines TRBV20-1 with TRBJ2-1, with a possible D match to TRBD1 (6 bases). Germline CDR1 reads DFQATT; CDR2 reads SNEGSKA (reference sequence). This CDR3 is built from 16 residues. The ends were cut back, 1 base at V and 0 bases at J, with 13 bases in the middle. This chain's CDR3 is CSARGAPGVSYNEQFF. DNA of the CDR3: TGCAGTGCTAGAGGGGCCCCAGGGGTCTCCTACAATGAGCAGTTCTTC.

This sequence joins TRBV6-1 and TRBJ2-2, with 11 bases lining up with TRBD2. CDR1 and CDR2 from the germline V gene are MNHNS and SASEGT. J gave up 1 base and V 6 bases, and 7 bases lay outside the gene matches. The CDR3 length is 17 residues. CDR3 amino acids: CASRPTSGGLNTGELFF. In nucleotides, the CDR3 is TGTGCCAGCAGGCCCACTAGCGGGGGATTGAACACCGGGGAGCTGTTTTTT.

The chain employs TRBV7-2 and TRBJ2-7; 12 positions agree with TRBD2. CDR1 and CDR2 (germline): SGHTA, FQGNSA. The CDR3 loop spans 16 amino acids. The ends lost 0 bases at V and 6 bases at J; junction bases unmatched: 6. The CDR3 here is CASSLASLAGGREQYF. CDR3 DNA sequence: TGTGCCAGCAGCTTAGCATCACTAGCGGGGGGCCGCGAGCAGTACTTC.

This clonotype was detected ten times or more. The chain carries TRBV6-1 and TRBJ1-5; D might be TRBD1 (6 bases). Germline V CDR1 and CDR2: MNHNS, SASEGT. The CDR3 is 14 residues long. V was shortened by 1 base and J by 6 bases, with 10 bases between the two germline ends. The CDR3 spells CASSEEGVSQPQHF. In DNA form, the CDR3 reads TGTGCCAGCAGTGAAGAGGGGGTGAGTCAGCCCCAGCATTTT.

This clonotype came up many times. The chain combines TRBV7-9 with TRBJ2-1, with a possible D match to TRBD1 (5 bases). This CDR3 has 13 amino acids. Trimming removed 5 bases at V and 3 bases at J, with 8 bases between. Germline CDR1 and CDR2: SEHNR and FQNEAQ (reference sequence). The CDR3 DNA reads as TGTGCCAGCAGCGTGACAGACTACAATGAGCAGTTCTTC. Protein product: CASSVTDYNEQFF.

V is TRBV7-8 and J is TRBJ1-6, with D uncertain. The CDR3 totals 19 residues. In germline, CDR1 is SGHVS, CDR2 FQNEAQ. V lost 3 bases and J 5 bases, leaving 23 bases between the germline ends. This CDR3 is CASSFYYSKGVRDNSPLHF. In DNA form, the CDR3 reads TGTGCCAGCAGCTTTTATTACTCTAAGGGAGTTAGGGATAATTCACCCCTCCACTTT.

The V gene is TRBV18, the J gene TRBJ2-1; D remains ambiguous. Germline V gene sequence: CDR1 KGHSH, CDR2 LQKENI. The CDR3 has 15 amino acids. Trimming shortened V by 0 bases and J by 3 bases, and 9 bases separated the two germline ends. CDR3 region: CASSPPSLIYNEQFF. DNA for the CDR3: TGTGCCAGCTCACCACCGTCCCTGATCTACAATGAGCAGTTCTTC. The full variable domain, rest sourced from reference TRBV18 and TRBJ2-1, is NAGVMQNPRHLVRRRGQEARLRCSPMKGHSHVYWYRQLPEEGLKFMVYLQKENIIDESGMPKERFSAEFPKEGPSILRIQQVVRGDSAAYFCASSPPSLIYNEQFFGPGTRLTVL.

This clonotype was seen repeatedly, ten times or more. This chain connects TRBV27 to TRBJ1-2; 7 positions match TRBD1. The CDR3 spans 13 residues. V was clipped by 4 bases and J by 8 bases; unmatched bases: 7. Looked up from germline, CDR1 is MNHEY and CDR2 is SMNVEV (reference sequence). DNA of the CDR3: TGTGCCAGCAGTTGGACAGGTCGGGCCGGCTACACCTTC. Protein sequence: CASSWTGRAGYTF.

A few counts support this clonotype. A much more abundant neighbour one base away suggests this may be a read error. The chain employs TRBV6-1 and TRBJ2-1, with D hard to call. This CDR3 is 14 amino acids long. The ends were cut back, 6 bases at V and 10 bases at J, with 19 bases in the middle. The germline V gene encodes CDR1 MNHNS and CDR2 SASEGT. The CDR3: CASRDRRNRMEQFF. DNA of the CDR3: TGTGCCAGCAGGGACCGAAGGAACAGAATGGAGCAGTTCTTC.